This entry lists 16 T cell receptor beta chains sequenced from one sample in a study of blood T cell repertoires in COVID-19. TCRdb's table, derived via immunoSEQ multiplex PCR, lists solely in-frame clones and lacks some. Of about 75,000 clones listed, roughly 90% are singletons. What was sequenced was peripheral blood. The receptors here all came from a human donor in a cohort sampled during active COVID-19.

The chain is built from TRBV6-5 and TRBJ1-2, with D tentatively TRBD1 (6 bases). The CDR3 length is 13 residues. Germline assignment: CDR1 MNHEY and CDR2 SVGAGI. V lost 10 bases, J lost 5 bases, and 17 bases lay in between. For the CDR3, the DNA is TGTGCCACCTCAGGGGCGTCGTGGTATGGCTACACCTTC. Protein: CATSGASWYGYTF.

The count of this clone is one. The chain uses TRBV25-1 and TRBJ1-4, with D unresolved. Germline loops: CDR1 MGHDK, CDR2 SYGVNS. The CDR3 totals 14 residues. V gave up 5 bases and J gave up 0 bases, with 7 bases separating them. CDR3 amino acids: CASSITATNEKLFF. The CDR3 bases are TGTGCCAGCAGTATCACGGCAACTAATGAAAAACTGTTTTTT.

The chain employs TRBV5-4 and TRBJ2-3; a possible D gene is TRBD1 (6 bases). The ends were cut back, 4 bases at V and 0 bases at J, with 12 bases in the middle. The germline V gene has CDR1 SGHNT and CDR2 YYREEE (reference sequence). The CDR3 covers 15 residues. The CDR3 DNA reads TGTGCCAGCAGCGCGGACAGCTCTAGCACAGATACGCAGTATTTT. Its protein product is CASSADSSSTDTQYF.

The CDR3 here is CASSGGRGNEQFF. For the CDR3, the DNA is TGTGCCAGCAGCGGAGGTCGGGGCAATGAGCAGTTCTTC. The gene calls are TRBV14 and TRBJ2-1; D is perhaps TRBD2 (5 bases). Germline-derived CDR1 and CDR2 are SGHDN and FVKESK. With 5 bases removed from V and 6 bases from J, the gap between germline ends came to 11 bases. This CDR3 is built from 13 residues. Drawing the rest from reference TRBV14 and TRBJ2-1, the complete variable domain is EAGVTQFPSHSVIEKGQTVTLRCDPISGHDNLYWYRRVMGKEIKFLLHFVKESKQDESGMPNNRFLAERTGGTYSTLKVQPAELEDSGVYFCASSGGRGNEQFFGPGTRLTVL.

V gene TRBV3-1 (or the pseudogene TRBV3-2) combines with J gene TRBJ1-1; perhaps TRBD1 as D (6 bases). Germline V gene lookup returns CDR1 LGHDT and CDR2 YNNKEL (reference sequence). The CDR3 length is 13 residues. V was pared by 8 bases and J by 0 bases, with 10 bases between. CDR3 in amino acids: CASSGHMNTEAFF. Written as DNA, the CDR3 is TGTGCCAGCTCGGGACACATGAACACTGAAGCTTTCTTT.

This clone was counted a single time. The CDR3: CASSPSTDTQYF. CDR3 coding DNA: TGTGCCAGCAGTCCTAGCACAGATACGCAGTATTTT. V is TRBV2 and J is TRBJ2-3, with D uncertain. The CDR3 has 12 amino acids. Germline lookup yields CDR1 SNHLY and CDR2 FYNNEI. Trimming stripped 5 bases from V and 0 bases from J, with 3 bases between. Filled out from reference TRBV2 and TRBJ2-3, the complete variable domain reads EPEVTQTPSHQVTQMGQEVILRCVPISNHLYFYWYRQILGQKVEFLVSFYNNEISEKSEIFDDQFSVERPDGSNFTLKIRSTKLEDSAMYFCASSPSTDTQYFGPGTRLTVL.

The chain couples TRBV28 to TRBJ1-2; D possibly corresponds to TRBD1 (6 bases). The CDR3 length is 14 residues. Germline lookup yields CDR1 MDHEN and CDR2 SYDVKM. Deletions cut 2 bases from V and 5 bases from J, with 12 bases between. In DNA form, the CDR3 reads TGTGCCAGCAGTTTAACAGGGTATCGGTATGGCTACACCTTC. Protein: CASSLTGYRYGYTF.

V usage is TRBV4-3 and J usage is TRBJ1-1; D is possibly TRBD1 (6 bases). Germline assignment: CDR1 LGHNA and CDR2 YSLEER. The V end lost 0 bases, the J end lost 5 bases, and 13 bases lay between the germline ends. There are 15 residues in the CDR3. The CDR3 sequence is CASSQDGRGFTEAFF. The CDR3 nucleotides read TGCGCCAGCAGCCAAGATGGCAGGGGATTTACTGAAGCTTTCTTT.

This clone has just one count. One junction end disagrees with the germline gene, perhaps due to a read error. Other DNA sequences in this specimen translate into the identical CDR3. The chain uses TRBV18 and TRBJ1-3; 7 bases line up with TRBD1. The CDR3 is made up of 15 amino acids. CDR1 and CDR2 (germline): KGHSH, LQKENI. The CDR3 loop reads CASSPDRDSGNTIYF. The CDR3 coding sequence is TGTGCTAGCTCACCAGACAGGGACTCTGGAAACACCATATATTTT. The complete variable domain, with remaining parts taken from reference TRBV18 and TRBJ1-3, reads NAGVMQNPRHLVRRRGQEARLRCSPMKGHSHVYWYRQLPEEGLKFMVYLQKENIIDESGMPKERFSAEFPKEGPSILRIQQVVRGDSAAYFCASSPDRDSGNTIYFGEGSWLTVV.

V is TRBV2 and J is TRBJ1-3, with 11 nucleotides matching TRBD1. V shed 5 bases and J 3 bases; nucleotides not matched to a gene: 3. The V gene's germline CDR1 is SNHLY and CDR2 FYNNEI. There are 15 residues in the CDR3. This chain's CDR3 is CASSKGQGVGNTIYF. For the CDR3, the DNA is TGTGCCAGCAGTAAGGGACAGGGGGTTGGAAACACCATATATTTT.

The genes are TRBV28 and TRBJ1-1; 11 nucleotides match TRBD1. After removal of 5 bases from V and 4 bases from J, the junction contained 3 bases not matched to a gene. The CDR3 covers 14 residues. The germline gives CDR1 MDHEN, CDR2 SYDVKM. CDR3 nucleotides: TGTGCCAGCAGTCCGGGACAGGGGGGCACTGAAGCTTTCTTT. As protein: CASSPGQGGTEAFF.

The genes are TRBV9 and TRBJ1-6, with no clear D. The CDR3 covers 12 residues. CDR1 and CDR2 from the germline V gene are SGDLS and YYNGEE. V was shortened by 4 bases and J by 8 bases, with 7 bases between the two germline ends. The CDR3 spells CASSSMDSPLHF. CDR3 nucleotides: TGTGCCAGCAGCAGCATGGATTCACCCCTCCACTTT.

The chain links TRBV7-9 to TRBJ2-1; 9 bases fit TRBD1. This CDR3 comprises 14 residues. Germline CDR1 and CDR2: SEHNR and FQNEAQ (reference sequence). Trimming cost V 5 bases and J 6 bases; bases outside gene matches: 5. CDR3 region: CASSPGTGLNEQFF. CDR3 nucleotide sequence: TGTGCCAGCAGCCCCGGGACAGGGCTCAATGAGCAGTTCTTC.

The chain links TRBV29-1 to TRBJ2-1, with 8 nucleotides matching TRBD1. The germline V gene encodes CDR1 SQVTM and CDR2 ANQGSEA. Germline trimming cut 5 bases from V and 7 bases from J; bases unmatched to any gene: 7. The CDR3 spans 13 residues. CDR3 DNA sequence: TGCAGCGTTTATCGGACAGGGCTAAATGAGCAGTTCTTC. Protein sequence: CSVYRTGLNEQFF.

V is TRBV7-2 and J is TRBJ2-2; 9 nucleotides align to TRBD1. V was clipped by 2 bases and J by 6 bases; unmatched bases: 10. This CDR3 has 17 amino acids. The germline V gene encodes CDR1 SGHTA and CDR2 FQGNSA. The DNA of the CDR3 is TGTGCCAGCAGCTTAAGGGGGGACAGGGTCCAAGCCGGGGAGCTGTTTTTT. Its protein is CASSLRGDRVQAGELFF.

CDR3 nucleotides: TGTGCCAGCAGCTTAACAGGGTCCGCAGATACGCAGTATTTT. It yields the protein CASSLTGSADTQYF. The chain uses TRBV7-2 and TRBJ2-3; D is perhaps TRBD1 (6 bases). The CDR3 consists of 14 residues. CDR1 is SGHTA, CDR2 FQGNSA, per germline. Trimming stripped 2 bases from V and 4 bases from J, with 10 bases between. Complete variable domain (other parts from reference TRBV7-2 and TRBJ2-3): GAGVSQSPSNKVTEKGKDVELRCDPISGHTALYWYRQSLGQGLEFLIYFQGNSAPDKSGLPSDRFSAERTGGSVSTLTIQRTQQEDSAVYLCASSLTGSADTQYFGPGTRLTVL.